Each of the 8 T cell receptor beta chains below was sequenced from the same sample in a study of CD8+ T cells in alopecia areata. RNA was isolated and reverse transcribed to cDNA, the sequencing template. Data came from immunoSEQ multiplex PCR; TCRdb stores just in-frame clones and leaves some out. The sample yields roughly 150,000 clones, around two thirds seen once. What was sequenced was CD8+ T cells sorted from blood. The receptors come from a human donor in good health.

The chain carries TRBV9 and TRBJ2-1; unclear D gene. V gave up 0 bases and J gave up 5 bases, with 9 bases separating them. Germline CDR1 is SGDLS and CDR2 is YYNGEE. This CDR3 contains 14 residues. The CDR3 reads CASSVGSGDNEQFF. In nucleotides, the CDR3 is TGTGCCAGCAGCGTAGGGTCTGGGGACAATGAGCAGTTCTTC.

This clone has only a few counts. The chain employs TRBV11-2 and TRBJ2-1; TRBD1 matches at 8 bases. J gave up 5 bases and V 5 bases, and 2 bases lay outside the gene matches. The CDR3 totals 13 residues. Germline V CDR1 and CDR2: SGHAT, FQNNGV. CDR3 sequence: CASSATGDNEQFF. CDR3 DNA sequence: TGTGCCAGCAGCGCGACAGGGGACAATGAGCAGTTCTTC.

The genes are TRBV30 and TRBJ2-7, with 7 bases lining up with TRBD1. The CDR3 spans 17 residues. The V and J ends lost 1 base and 2 bases, in that order; junction bases with no gene match: 14. Germline CDR1 reads GTSNPN; CDR2 reads SVGIG (reference sequence). The CDR3 coding sequence is TGTGCCTGGAGTGGAACGTACTTCCAGGGGGATGCCTACGAGCAGTACTTC. This codes for CAWSGTYFQGDAYEQYF.

This clone was picked up a small number of times. The chain is built from TRBV25-1 and TRBJ2-1, with 9 bases matching TRBD1. With V trimmed by 8 bases and J by 8 bases, 4 bases remained unmatched. Germline CDR1 reads MGHDK; CDR2 reads SYGVNS. This CDR3 has 12 residues. The CDR3 DNA is TGTGCCAGCCAGGACAGGGGCGATGAGCAGTTCTTC. Protein sequence: CASQDRGDEQFF.

The chain uses TRBV11-2 and TRBJ1-2; D remains ambiguous. Germline lookup yields CDR1 SGHAT and CDR2 FQNNGV. The length of the CDR3 is 12 residues. Trimming shortened V by 1 base and J by 3 bases, and 3 bases separated the two germline ends. The CDR3, as DNA: TGTGCCAGCAGCTTAGCAGACTATGGCTACACCTTC. Its translation is CASSLADYGYTF.

Comment on this clone: A far larger clone lies a single base away; this is likely a read error. The chain's CDR3 is CASSPGQGAYEQYF. The CDR3 bases are TGTGCCAGCAGTCCGGGACAGGGGGCCTACGAGCAGTACTTC. J is TRBJ2-7 and V is TRBV27, with 11 positions matching TRBD1. With 5 bases clipped from V and 2 bases from J, the junction kept 2 bases outside the gene matches. This CDR3 has 14 residues. Germline values: CDR1 MNHEY, CDR2 SMNVEV (reference sequence).

This chain joins TRBV19 and TRBJ1-2, with D unresolved. V dropped 3 bases and J dropped 4 bases, with 6 bases sitting between them. Germline V gives CDR1 LNHDA, CDR2 SQIVND (reference sequence). The CDR3 totals 12 residues. CDR3: CASSMELYGYTF. The CDR3 coding sequence is TGTGCCAGTAGTATGGAGCTCTATGGCTACACCTTC.

This clone was picked up a small number of times. The chain employs TRBV4-2 and TRBJ2-7, with a weak D call TRBD2 (6 bases). The CDR3 length is 12 residues. The V end lost 3 bases, the J end lost 5 bases, and 8 bases lay between the germline ends. CDR1 LGHNA and CDR2 YNFKEQ come from the germline V gene. The CDR3 reads CASSHGGNEQYF. CDR3 bases: TGTGCCAGCAGCCATGGAGGGAACGAGCAGTACTTC.